One and the same sample provided the 25 T cell receptor beta chains below, sequenced in a study of T cells after yellow fever vaccination (dated by TCRdb to between 2018 and 2021). The library was obtained by 5' RACE. TCRdb records Illumina NovaSeq 6000 as the sequencer. TCRdb's own reprocessing of the public reads used fastp at Q25 and MiXCR and kept productive beta chains. CDR3 protein duplicates are merged, each entry listing the most common genes and DNA. The sample includes a few hundred thousand distinct CDR3 sequences, with approximately 4% observed a single time. About 24% of the sample comes from the top ten. In the paper's terms, the treatment or condition label means: live attenuated yellow fever vaccine strain. The specimen was PBMCs, collected 5 days after the yellow fever booster vaccination. These receptors all come from a man younger than 30 who received the YFV17D yellow fever vaccine.

This clonotype has just a few counts. CDR3 sequence (DNA): TGTGCCAGCAGCGGAAGACAGGAACAAGAGACCCAGTACTTC. Protein sequence: CASSGRQEQETQYF. The chain couples TRBV9 to TRBJ2-5; D might be TRBD1 (6 bases). CDR1 SGDLS and CDR2 YYNGEE come from the germline V gene. Trimming took off 3 bases at V and 2 bases at J, with 11 bases between the two ends. This CDR3 spans 14 amino acids.

The chain links TRBV5-1 to TRBJ2-3; 9 bases match TRBD1. With 5 bases clipped from V and 5 bases from J, the junction kept 3 bases outside the gene matches. Germline V gene data show CDR1 as SGHRS and CDR2 as YFSETQ. CDR3 length equals 13 residues. In DNA, the CDR3 is TGCGCCAGCAGTGGACAGGGGCGAGATACGCAGTATTTT. This codes for CASSGQGRDTQYF.

Many counts were recorded for this clonotype. The gene calls are TRBV7-2 and TRBJ2-7, with D possibly matching TRBD1 (6 bases). This CDR3 spans 15 amino acids. Trimming removed 3 bases at V and 3 bases at J, with 15 bases between. The germline gives CDR1 SGHTA, CDR2 FQGNSA. This chain's CDR3 is CASSFQGLAHYEQYF. The CDR3 region has the DNA TGTGCCAGCAGCTTCCAGGGGCTAGCCCACTACGAGCAGTACTTC.

This clonotype has a count of ten or more. The V and J genes are TRBV5-1 and TRBJ2-2, with TRBD1 matching 7 bases. From germline, CDR1 is SGHRS and CDR2 YFSETQ. V trimming: 4 bases; J trimming: 4 bases; junction bases outside the gene matches: 7. The CDR3 runs 15 residues. The CDR3 region is CASSERTGLTGELFF. CDR3 sequence (DNA): TGCGCCAGCAGCGAGCGGACAGGCCTCACCGGGGAGCTGTTTTTT.

Only a few counts were recorded for this clonotype. The chain joins TRBV14 to TRBJ1-2, with 7 bases identical to TRBD1. Germline V gene lookup returns CDR1 SGHDN and CDR2 FVKESK. V dropped 4 bases and J dropped 5; count of bases not matched to a gene: 4. The CDR3 has 13 amino acids. CDR3 in amino acids: CASSPYRGYGYTF. The DNA of the CDR3 is TGTGCCAGCAGCCCGTACAGGGGATATGGCTACACCTTC.

This clonotype was counted at least ten times. V is TRBV7-9 and J is TRBJ2-5, with 9 bases matching TRBD2. Germline V gene data show CDR1 as SEHNR and CDR2 as FQNEAQ (reference sequence). The V segment lost 5 bases and the J segment 4 bases; nucleotides outside the gene matches: 8. This CDR3 has 15 residues. This chain's CDR3 is CASSPLRGGLETQYF. CDR3 in DNA: TGTGCCAGCAGCCCGTTGCGGGGGGGCCTAGAGACCCAGTACTTC. The variable domain in full, completed from reference TRBV7-9 and TRBJ2-5, reads DTGVSQNPRHKITKRGQNVTFRCDPISEHNRLYWYRQTLGQGPEFLTYFQNEAQLEKSRLLSDRFSAERPKGSFSTLEIQRTEQGDSAMYLCASSPLRGGLETQYFGPGTRLLVL.

This clonotype has just a few counts. The chain combines TRBV7-3 with TRBJ2-2; the D call may be TRBD1 or TRBD2 (5 bases each). Per germline, CDR1 SGHTA and CDR2 FQGTGA. Trimming cost V 8 bases and J 0 bases, with 10 bases left between them. CDR3 length equals 14 residues. CDR3 sequence reads: CASRWGSNTGELFF. The CDR3 nucleotides read TGTGCCAGCCGCTGGGGGTCGAACACCGGGGAGCTGTTTTTT.

This clonotype was observed many times. The CDR3 sequence: CASSVRGQPQHF. CDR3 DNA sequence: TGTGCCAGCAGCGTCAGGGGGCAGCCCCAGCATTTT. The genes are TRBV7-2 and TRBJ1-5; TRBD1 matches at 7 bases. This CDR3 spans 12 amino acids. J gave up 7 bases and V 5 bases, and 2 bases lay outside the gene matches. Germline V gives CDR1 SGHTA, CDR2 FQGNSA.

The chain has TRBV20-1 and TRBJ1-5, with a weak D call TRBD1 (5 bases). The V end lost 0 bases, the J end lost 7 bases, and 19 bases lay between the germline ends. CDR3 length: 16 amino acids. The germline V gene has CDR1 DFQATT and CDR2 SNEGSKA (reference sequence). This chain's CDR3 is CSARDRGETVGQPQHF. In DNA form, the CDR3 reads TGCAGTGCTAGAGACCGGGGGGAAACCGTTGGGCAGCCCCAGCATTTT.

A few counts support this clonotype. The rearrangement uses TRBV21-1 and TRBJ1-4; the table's D call TRBD1 went unverified against the DNA. TRBV21-1 corresponds to a pseudogene. The CDR3 has 16 amino acids. The CDR3: CASSKATTALNEKLFF. The CDR3 coding sequence is TGTGCCAGCAGCAAAGCGACGACAGCTCTCAATGAAAAACTGTTTTTT.

V gene TRBV5-1 combines with J gene TRBJ2-5; tentatively, D is TRBD1 (6 bases). Germline assignment: CDR1 SGHRS and CDR2 YFSETQ. Trimming stripped 0 bases from V and 5 bases from J, with 11 bases between. This CDR3 is built from 14 residues. The CDR3 protein is CASSLDGQFETQYF. The CDR3 region has the DNA TGCGCCAGCAGCTTGGATGGACAGTTTGAGACCCAGTACTTC.

The rearrangement uses TRBV6-1 and TRBJ1-5; TRBD1 agrees at 8 bases. The CDR3 contains 14 residues. Germline CDR1 and CDR2: MNHNS and SASEGT. The ends lost 4 bases at V and 4 bases at J; junction bases unmatched: 3. The CDR3 loop is CASSARQGNQPQHF. The CDR3 nucleotides are TGTGCCAGCAGTGCCCGACAGGGGAATCAGCCCCAGCATTTT.

The gene calls are TRBV24-1 and TRBJ1-2; TRBD1 aligns across 8 bases. The CDR3 length is 15 residues. Germline loops: CDR1 KGHDR, CDR2 SFDVKD. Trimming took 3 bases from V and 8 from J; bases not matched to a gene: 10. CDR3 loop: CATSDGGQGVWGYTF. For the CDR3, the DNA is TGTGCCACCAGTGATGGCGGACAGGGTGTTTGGGGCTACACCTTC.

The rearrangement uses TRBV7-9 and TRBJ1-4; TRBD1 aligns across 9 bases. The CDR3 loop spans 15 amino acids. Trimming removed 4 bases from V and 4 bases from J; junction bases left unmatched: 4. Germline V gene lookup returns CDR1 SEHNR and CDR2 FQNEAQ (reference sequence). The CDR3 region has the DNA TGTGCCAGCAGCTATGGACAGGGGAATAATGAAAAACTGTTTTTT. It codes for CASSYGQGNNEKLFF.

The sample holds many counts of this clonotype. This rearrangement joins TRBV3-1 to TRBJ2-7; TRBD1 agrees at 9 bases. Germline loops: CDR1 LGHDT, CDR2 YNNKEL (reference sequence). The V gene end was trimmed by 0 bases and the J gene end by 2 bases; junction bases not matched to a gene: 2. The CDR3 runs 15 residues. The CDR3 nucleotides read TGTGCCAGCAGCCAAGAGGGACAGGGACCCTACGAGCAGTACTTC. Translating gives CASSQEGQGPYEQYF.

V is TRBV7-2 and J is TRBJ1-1; D is ambiguous. V was pared by 2 bases and J by 2 bases, with 9 bases between. CDR1 and CDR2 from the germline V gene are SGHTA and FQGNSA. This CDR3 contains 14 residues. CDR3 DNA sequence: TGTGCCAGCAGCTTACACAGCACCAACACTGAAGCTTTCTTT. This gives the protein CASSLHSTNTEAFF.

This chain links TRBV5-1 with TRBJ1-1; 9 nucleotides agree with TRBD1. The trim removed 3 bases at V and 0 bases at J, leaving 6 bases unmatched. Germline V gives CDR1 SGHRS, CDR2 YFSETQ. CDR3 length: 16 residues. The CDR3 DNA reads as TGCGCCAGCAGCTCGTACGGACAGGGGATGAACACTGAAGCTTTCTTT. This encodes CASSSYGQGMNTEAFF.

Many counts were recorded for this clonotype. The chain combines TRBV5-1 with TRBJ2-3; D may be TRBD2 (6 bases). The germline V gene encodes CDR1 SGHRS and CDR2 YFSETQ. V shed 2 bases and J shed 0 bases, with 16 bases lying between them. The length of the CDR3 is 17 residues. The CDR3 sequence is CASSFLNRDFSTDTQYF. CDR3 nucleotides: TGCGCCAGCAGCTTCCTCAACCGGGACTTTAGCACAGATACGCAGTATTTT. Looking up the rest from reference TRBV5-1 and TRBJ2-3 gives the full variable domain: KAGVTQTPRYLIKTRGQQVTLSCSPISGHRSVSWYQQTPGQGLQFLFEYFSETQRNKGNFPGRFSGRQFSNSRSEMNVSTLELGDSALYLCASSFLNRDFSTDTQYFGPGTRLTVL.

This clonotype was counted between two and nine times. The CDR3 protein is CASSFQTGGGETQYF. CDR3 nucleotide sequence: TGTGCCAGCAGCTTTCAGACAGGGGGAGGAGAGACCCAGTACTTC. The chain joins TRBV7-2 to TRBJ2-5, with 9 bases lining up with TRBD1. CDR1 and CDR2 from the germline V gene are SGHTA and FQGNSA. With V trimmed by 3 bases and J by 4 bases, 6 bases remained unmatched. The CDR3 sequence is 15 residues long.

This clonotype showed up many times. The chain is built from TRBV6-2 or TRBV6-3 and TRBJ2-7; D is ambiguous. V was trimmed by 5 bases and J by 2 bases, leaving 4 bases between them. This CDR3 has 11 amino acids. Looked up from germline, CDR1 is MNHEY and CDR2 is SVGEGT. CDR3 sequence reads: CASSQAYEQYV. CDR3 coding DNA: TGTGCCAGCAGTCAAGCCTACGAGCAGTACGTC.

This clonotype turned up a few times. The J gene is TRBJ1-1, the V gene TRBV7-8; TRBD1 agrees at 8 bases. The V gene's germline CDR1 is SGHVS and CDR2 FQNEAQ. This CDR3 is 14 amino acids long. V was pared by 3 bases and J by 4 bases, with 4 bases of the junction left unmatched. CDR3 residues: CASSFRTGITEAFF. The DNA of the CDR3 is TGTGCCAGCAGCTTTCGGACAGGGATCACTGAAGCTTTCTTT.

The genes are TRBV12-3 or TRBV12-4 and TRBJ2-7; D may be TRBD2 (6 bases). The CDR3 length is 14 residues. Trimming pared 3 bases from V and 2 bases from J, leaving 11 bases between. The CDR3 nucleotides read TGTGCCAGCAGTTTGTTTGGAGGGACCTACGAGCAGTACTTC. Its translation: CASSLFGGTYEQYF.

This clonotype was observed a handful of times. The gene calls are TRBV19 and TRBJ1-1; D is undetermined. Per germline, CDR1 LNHDA and CDR2 SQIVND (reference sequence). The CDR3 is 14 amino acids. With 5 bases removed from V and 1 base from J, the gap between germline ends came to 11 bases. Here the CDR3 DNA reads TGTGCCAGTAGTCCAACCCCGGGGAACACTGAAGCTTTCTTT. It yields the protein CASSPTPGNTEAFF.

This clonotype has a handful of counts. CDR3 loop: CASSLRMSGTEQETQYF. The CDR3 bases are TGCGCCAGCAGCCTACGAATGTCCGGGACAGAACAAGAGACCCAGTACTTC. The V call is TRBV4-1, the J call TRBJ2-5, with 7 bases identical to TRBD1. With 4 bases clipped from V and 2 bases from J, the junction kept 13 bases outside the gene matches. Per germline, CDR1 MGHRA and CDR2 YSYEKL. The CDR3 has 17 amino acids.

This clonotype has more than one count but fewer than ten. This rearrangement joins TRBV6-6 to TRBJ2-2; tentative D call: TRBD2 (7 bases). Germline values: CDR1 MNHNY, CDR2 SVGAGI (reference sequence). The CDR3 is 14 residues long. With 2 bases removed from V and 7 bases from J, the gap between germline ends came to 11 bases. Here the CDR3 DNA reads TGTGCCAGCAGTTACCGGGGGGCGGACGGGGAGCTGTTTTTT. Its protein is CASSYRGADGELFF.